Included here is one TCR beta chain sequence, with context. The sample originates from a study of blood T cell repertoires in COVID-19. CDR1 is GTSNPN and CDR2 is SVGIG in the germline V gene (reference sequence). Trimming took off 0 bases at V and 0 bases at J, with 9 bases between the two ends. The CDR3 covers 15 residues. The repertoire was sequenced with immunoSEQ multiplex PCR; TCRdb's copy has only in-frame clones and lacks some. The data contain around 88,000 clones, 81% of them singletons. The chain links TRBV30 to TRBJ2-1; D unresolved. This TCR derives from a man aged 55-75 years with acute or convalescent COVID-19. Specimen: peripheral blood. CDR3 sequence (DNA): TGTGCCTGGAGTGTACAGCTGAGCTCCTACAATGAGCAGTTCTTC. Encoded protein: CAWSVQLSSYNEQFF.